The clone carrying this T cell receptor beta chain has a single count. Its antigen remains unidentified. This record comes from a study of cytomegalovirus exposure and HLA in healthy donors. Looking at the study overall: For the roughly 370 genotyped donors, over 80% fell within the Caucasian-associated ancestry cluster.

In the PCR, 60 Vbeta and 13 Jbeta primers were used. Assay used: immunoSEQ multiplex PCR; TCRdb lists only in-frame clones, some missing. The table records about 150,000 clones, 70% to 80% of them present only once. Study-level results: Presence/absence analyses rested on an assumption that sequencing depth was roughly uniform across donors. Reports indicate that TCR beta sequences accurately predicted the HLA-A and HLA-B alleles of most subjects.

This clonotype originated in a female donor in good health and CMV-seropositive. The sample taken for sequencing was PBMCs.

In DNA form, the CDR3 reads TGTGCCAGCAGTTACCTAGCGGGGGACAATGAGCAGTTCTTC. Protein product: CASSYLAGDNEQFF. The rearrangement links TRBV6-5 to TRBJ2-1, with 10 positions matching TRBD2. Germline V gene lookup returns CDR1 MNHEY and CDR2 SVGAGI. CDR3 length equals 14 residues. V trimming: 2 bases; J trimming: 5 bases; junction bases outside the gene matches: 0.